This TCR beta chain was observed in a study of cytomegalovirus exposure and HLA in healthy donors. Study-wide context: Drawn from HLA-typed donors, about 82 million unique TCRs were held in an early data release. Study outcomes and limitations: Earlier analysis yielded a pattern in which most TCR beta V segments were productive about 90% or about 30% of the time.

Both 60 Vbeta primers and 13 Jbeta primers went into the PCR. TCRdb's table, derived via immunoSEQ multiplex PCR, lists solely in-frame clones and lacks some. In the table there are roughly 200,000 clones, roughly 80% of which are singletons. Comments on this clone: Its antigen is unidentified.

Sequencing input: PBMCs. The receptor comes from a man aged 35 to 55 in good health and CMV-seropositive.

CDR3 bases: TGTGCCAGCAGCCGCCAGGGCAGGGGGCAGAGAGAGACCCAGTACTTC. This codes for CASSRQGRGQRETQYF. The genes are TRBV6-6 and TRBJ2-5, with 8 positions matching TRBD1. Germline V gives CDR1 MNHNY, CDR2 SVGAGI (reference sequence). V lost 6 bases and J lost 4; bases outside the gene matches: 13. The CDR3 is 16 amino acids.